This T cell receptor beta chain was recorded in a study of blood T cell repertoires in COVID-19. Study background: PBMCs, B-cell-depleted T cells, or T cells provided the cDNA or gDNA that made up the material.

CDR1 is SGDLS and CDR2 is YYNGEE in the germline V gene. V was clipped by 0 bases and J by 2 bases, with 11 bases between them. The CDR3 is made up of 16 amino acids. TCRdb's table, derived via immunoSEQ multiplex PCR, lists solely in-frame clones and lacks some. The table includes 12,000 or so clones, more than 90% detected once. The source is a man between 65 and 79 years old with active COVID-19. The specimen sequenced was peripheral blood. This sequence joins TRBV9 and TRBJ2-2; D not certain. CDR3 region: CASSVGFSRNTGELFF. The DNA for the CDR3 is TGTGCCAGCAGCGTAGGATTTAGCCGAAACACCGGGGAGCTGTTTTTT. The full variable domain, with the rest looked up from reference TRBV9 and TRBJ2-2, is DSGVTQTPKHLITATGQRVTLRCSPRSGDLSVYWYQQSLDQGLQFLIQYYNGEERAKGNILERFSAQQFPDLHSELNLSSLELGDSALYFCASSVGFSRNTGELFFGEGSRLTVL.